One sample yielded the 19 T cell receptor beta chains listed below, sequenced in a study of T cell repertoires in ileal Crohn's disease (dated by TCRdb to between 2019 and 2020). Libraries were prepared through the immunoSEQ multiplex PCR assay. Sourced from immuneACCESS, this table was stored by TCRdb with only in-frame sequences that have V and J called. A share of the clones is absent; for the studies checked, an unresolved V gene accounts for under half, and the remainder has no known explanation. The sample contains 9,000 to 9,500 clones, around 80% of them found a single time. More than 15% of the sample goes to the ten largest clones. In light of the paper, this sample's time point label describes: neoterminal ileum biopsy at postoperative endoscopy, about 6 months after surgery. Sequenced sample: ileal tissue. The origin of the receptors is an adult with Crohn's disease.

The sample holds a few counts of this clone. Relative to the germline gene, one junction end is altered; a read error may explain this. The V call is TRBV4-3, the J call TRBJ1-2, with 7 bases that match TRBD1. The length of the CDR3 is 13 residues. Germline V gene lookup returns CDR1 LGHNA and CDR2 YSLEER. This CDR3 is CASSKGTDYGYTF. The CDR3 DNA reads TGCGCCAGCAGCAAAGGGACAGACTACGGCTACACCTTC.

This clone appeared a few times. The chain joins TRBV6-5 to TRBJ1-1; D unclear. V lost 10 bases to trimming and J lost 2 bases, with 11 bases between them. CDR3 size: 12 residues. The germline gives CDR1 MNHEY, CDR2 SVGAGI. This CDR3 is CATRTANTEAFF. CDR3 DNA: TGTGCCACCAGGACTGCCAACACTGAAGCTTTCTTT.

The chain employs TRBV7-9 and TRBJ2-3; 7 bases fit TRBD2. Germline CDR1 is SEHNR and CDR2 is FQNEAQ (reference sequence). The CDR3 is made up of 17 amino acids. Losses at the gene ends were 3 bases for V and 2 bases for J; bases not matched to a gene: 11. The CDR3 DNA reads TGTGCCAGCAGCTTCGATGGGTCCAGCGGGGTCACAGATACGCAGTATTTT. Protein sequence: CASSFDGSSGVTDTQYF.

V and J are TRBV7-2 and TRBJ2-1; D is possibly TRBD2 (6 bases). This CDR3 is built from 15 residues. Germline-derived CDR1 and CDR2 are SGHTA and FQGNSA. Between the trimmed V and J ends, which lost 3 bases and 3 bases, there was a span of 12 bases. The CDR3 region has the DNA TGTGCCAGCAGCTTTTCACGGGGGAACTACAATGAGCAGTTCTTC. Protein sequence: CASSFSRGNYNEQFF.

The chain links TRBV2 to TRBJ1-2; D uncertain. Germline V gives CDR1 SNHLY, CDR2 FYNNEI. This CDR3 region has 12 residues. V dropped 4 bases and J dropped 3 bases, with 6 bases sitting between them. The CDR3 here is CASSVRDYGYTF. DNA of the CDR3: TGTGCCAGCAGTGTTAGAGACTATGGCTACACCTTC.

The chain combines TRBV30 with TRBJ1-2, with a possible D match to TRBD1 (6 bases). The CDR3 is made up of 13 amino acids. The germline gives CDR1 GTSNPN, CDR2 SVGIG (reference sequence). V dropped 0 bases and J dropped 7 bases, with 12 bases sitting between them. CDR3 sequence: CAWSVGGGLGYTF. Here the CDR3 DNA reads TGTGCCTGGAGTGTTGGCGGGGGCCTTGGCTACACCTTC. The whole variable domain, filled in from reference TRBV30 and TRBJ1-2, reads SQTIHQWPATLVQPVGSPLSLECTVEGTSNPNLYWYRQAAGRGLQLLFYSVGIGQISSEVPQNLSASRPQDRQFILSSKKLLLSDSGFYLCAWSVGGGLGYTFGSGTRLTVV.

This rearrangement joins TRBV19 to TRBJ2-4, with D perhaps TRBD1 (6 bases). Trimming removed 4 bases at V and 3 bases at J, with 19 bases between. The CDR3 contains 17 residues. Germline V gene sequence: CDR1 LNHDA, CDR2 SQIVND (reference sequence). As DNA, the CDR3 is TGTGCCAGTAGTACCCGCCGAGGGGGTGAGTTCAAAAACATTCAGTACTTC. It is translated as CASSTRRGGEFKNIQYF.

The rearrangement joins TRBV6-5 to TRBJ2-1, with a tentative D call TRBD1 (6 bases). In germline, CDR1 is MNHEY, CDR2 SVGAGI. This CDR3 spans 16 amino acids. Trimming stripped 2 bases from V and 6 bases from J, with 17 bases between. This CDR3 is CASSYDGDTTFNEQFF. In DNA form, the CDR3 reads TGTGCCAGCAGTTACGATGGGGACACAACGTTCAATGAGCAGTTCTTC.

The rearrangement joins TRBV18 to TRBJ1-2; 7 positions match TRBD1. Losses at the gene ends were 5 bases for V and 8 bases for J; bases not matched to a gene: 2. CDR1 and CDR2 (germline): KGHSH, LQKENI. The CDR3 is 11 amino acids. The CDR3 loop reads CASSDRVGYTF. In nucleotides, the CDR3 is TGTGCCAGCTCAGACAGGGTCGGCTACACCTTC.

This clone showed up just once. The rearrangement links TRBV12-5 to TRBJ1-5; TRBD1 matches at 8 bases. J lost 4 bases, V lost 0 bases, and 5 bases had no gene match. There are 16 residues in the CDR3. CDR1 is LGHNT, CDR2 FRNRAP, per germline. The DNA for the CDR3 is TGTGCTAGTGGTTTGGTACAGGGGGAAGGGAATCAGCCCCAGCATTTT. Amino acid sequence: CASGLVQGEGNQPQHF.

J is TRBJ1-5 and V is TRBV29-1, with D tentatively TRBD1 (6 bases). This CDR3 is built from 13 residues. The V end lost 2 bases, the J end lost 3 bases, and 8 bases lay between the germline ends. Germline CDR1 is SQVTM and CDR2 is ANQGSEA. CDR3 nucleotide sequence: TGCAGCGTTGAACAGGGGCCCAATCAGCCCCAGCATTTT. The encoded protein is CSVEQGPNQPQHF.

The CDR3 region is CASSRQDNQPQHF. Written as DNA, the CDR3 is TGTGCCAGCAGCCGACAGGATAACCAGCCCCAGCATTTT. The chain uses TRBV9 and TRBJ1-5; D perhaps matches TRBD1 (6 bases). The CDR3 is 13 amino acids. Germline V gene lookup returns CDR1 SGDLS and CDR2 YYNGEE. The V end was cut by 4 bases, the J end by 7 bases, with 12 bases between.

The chain carries TRBV7-2 and TRBJ2-1, with 8 bases that match TRBD1. The germline gives CDR1 SGHTA, CDR2 FQGNSA. V gave up 5 bases and J gave up 8 bases; unmatched junction bases: 8. The CDR3 consists of 14 residues. The CDR3 loop reads CASSRDRSTDEQFF. As DNA, the CDR3 is TGTGCCAGCAGCCGGGACAGGAGTACAGATGAGCAGTTCTTC.

Regarding this clone: An end of the junction does not agree with germline; a read error may underlie this. This rearrangement joins TRBV7-7 to TRBJ2-2, with D possibly TRBD1 on 6 matching bases. From germline, CDR1 is SSHAT and CDR2 FNYEAQ (reference sequence). The CDR3 consists of 15 residues. The CDR3 sequence: CASSLATGFAGELFF. The CDR3 coding sequence is TGTGCTAGCAGCTTAGCCACAGGGTTCGCCGGGGAGCTGTTTTTT.

The CDR3 reads CATSDTGEQPQHF. CDR3 sequence (DNA): TGTGCCACCAGCGACACAGGGGAACAGCCCCAGCATTTT. This sequence joins TRBV15 and TRBJ1-5; 7 bases match TRBD1. V gave up 5 bases and J gave up 7 bases; unmatched junction bases: 5. CDR1 is LNHNV, CDR2 YYDKDF, per germline (reference sequence). The CDR3 totals 13 residues.

This clone occurred once. Sequence at one end of the junction differs from germline and may be a read error. The gene calls are TRBV5-6 and TRBJ2-1; D might be TRBD1 (6 bases). CDR1 and CDR2 (germline): SGHDT, YYEEEE. This CDR3 is built from 13 residues. CDR3 in amino acids: CASSRGTHNGQFF. The CDR3 nucleotides are TGTGCCAGCAGCCGTGGGACACACAATGGGCAGTTCTTC.

This sequence joins TRBV28 and TRBJ2-1; D gene uncertain. Looked up from germline, CDR1 is MDHEN and CDR2 is SYDVKM. The CDR3 consists of 13 residues. Trimming removed 2 bases from V and 4 bases from J, with 6 bases in between. The CDR3 DNA reads TGTGCCAGCAGTTTAGAGGAATACAATGAGCAGTTCTTC. It encodes CASSLEEYNEQFF.

The chain uses TRBV27 and TRBJ2-4, with 9 bases aligning to TRBD1. The germline gives CDR1 MNHEY, CDR2 SMNVEV (reference sequence). The V and J ends lost 2 bases and 2 bases, in that order; junction bases with no gene match: 4. The CDR3 has 16 residues. The CDR3 spells CASSLTGGTSKNIQYF. The CDR3 DNA reads as TGTGCCAGCAGTTTAACAGGGGGCACGTCCAAAAACATTCAGTACTTC.

The sample holds a few counts of this clone. This rearrangement joins TRBV18 to TRBJ2-1; possibly TRBD2 for D (6 bases). The V gene's germline CDR1 is KGHSH and CDR2 LQKENI. The germline V and J ends were trimmed by 2 bases and 0 bases, with 8 bases remaining between them. The CDR3 spans 15 residues. In DNA, the CDR3 is TGTGCCAGCTCACCAGCGGGGTACTCCTACAATGAGCAGTTCTTC. Encoded protein: CASSPAGYSYNEQFF.